The source of this T cell receptor (beta chain) is a study of regulatory dendritic cells for organ transplantation. Memory T cells were CD45RO+, naive were CD45RA+, sorted by FACS. Measured with immunoSEQ multiplex PCR; TCRdb has only the in-frame clones, and not every one. Of about 30,000 clones listed, around 83% were seen once; the top ten hold around 0.1%. Germline V gene sequence: CDR1 MNHEY, CDR2 SVGAGI. The germline V and J ends were trimmed by 0 bases and 5 bases, with 17 bases remaining between them. The CDR3 is 16 amino acids. The receptor was isolated from a human donor in good health. This chain links TRBV6-5 with TRBJ2-7; possibly TRBD1 for D (5 bases). Material for sequencing was naive CD4+ T cells from blood. As to subset: CD45RA+ naive T cells. The CDR3: CASSYSGWQGQNEQYF. The CDR3, as DNA: TGTGCCAGCAGTTACTCGGGGTGGCAGGGTCAGAACGAGCAGTACTTC.